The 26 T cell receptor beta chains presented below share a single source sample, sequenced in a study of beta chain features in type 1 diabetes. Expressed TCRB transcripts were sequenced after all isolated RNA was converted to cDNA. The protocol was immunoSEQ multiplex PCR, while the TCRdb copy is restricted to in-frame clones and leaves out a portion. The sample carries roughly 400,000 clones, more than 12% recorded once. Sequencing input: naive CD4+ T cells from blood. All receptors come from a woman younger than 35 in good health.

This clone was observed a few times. Written as DNA, the CDR3 is TGTGCCAGCAGTGAACCCCGGGGGGGCAATCAGCCCCAGCATTTT. Translation gives CASSEPRGGNQPQHF. The chain employs TRBV6-1 and TRBJ1-5; possibly TRBD1 for D (5 bases). CDR3 length: 15 amino acids. Looked up from germline, CDR1 is MNHNS and CDR2 is SASEGT. Trimming took 2 bases from V and 2 from J, leaving 10 bases between them.

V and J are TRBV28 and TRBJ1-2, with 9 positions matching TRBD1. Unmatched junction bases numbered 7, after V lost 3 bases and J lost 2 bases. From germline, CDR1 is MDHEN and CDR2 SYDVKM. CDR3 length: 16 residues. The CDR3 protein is CASSLPWGQGNYGYTF. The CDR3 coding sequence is TGTGCCAGCAGTTTGCCCTGGGGACAGGGAAACTATGGCTACACCTTC.

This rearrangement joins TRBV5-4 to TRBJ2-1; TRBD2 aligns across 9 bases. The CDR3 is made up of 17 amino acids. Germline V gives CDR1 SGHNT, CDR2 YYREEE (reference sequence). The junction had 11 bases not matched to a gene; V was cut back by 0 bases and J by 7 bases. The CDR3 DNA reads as TGTGCCAGCAGCTTGGGAGTAGCGGGAGAAAGGGAAAATGAGCAGTTCTTC. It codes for CASSLGVAGERENEQFF.

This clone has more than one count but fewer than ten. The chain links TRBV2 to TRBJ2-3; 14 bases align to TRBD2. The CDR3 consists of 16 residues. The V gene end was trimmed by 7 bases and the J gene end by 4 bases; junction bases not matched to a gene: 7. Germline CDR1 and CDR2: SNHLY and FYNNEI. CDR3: CASIRTSGRPADTQYF. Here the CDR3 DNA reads TGTGCCAGCATTAGGACTAGCGGGAGGCCCGCAGATACGCAGTATTTT.

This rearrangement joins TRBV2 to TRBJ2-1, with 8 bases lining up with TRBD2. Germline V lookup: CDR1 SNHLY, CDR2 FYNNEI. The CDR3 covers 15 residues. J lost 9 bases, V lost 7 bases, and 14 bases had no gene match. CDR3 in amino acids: CASNEPGTRDGEQFF. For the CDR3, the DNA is TGTGCCAGCAACGAACCCGGGACTAGGGATGGTGAGCAGTTCTTC.

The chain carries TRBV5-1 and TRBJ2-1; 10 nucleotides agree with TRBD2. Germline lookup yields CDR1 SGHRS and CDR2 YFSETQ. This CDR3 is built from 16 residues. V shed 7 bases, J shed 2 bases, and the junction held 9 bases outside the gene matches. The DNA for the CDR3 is TGCGCCAGCCTTAAGGCCACTAGCGGGGCCTACAATGAGCAGTTCTTC. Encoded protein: CASLKATSGAYNEQFF.

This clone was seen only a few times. The CDR3 loop reads CASSGSESSYNEQFF. CDR3 DNA sequence: TGTGCCAGCAGCGGGTCGGAGAGCTCCTACAATGAGCAGTTCTTC. The chain couples TRBV11-2 to TRBJ2-1; no clear D gene. Trimming took off 5 bases at V and 0 bases at J, with 11 bases between the two ends. CDR3 length: 15 amino acids. Germline CDR1 reads SGHAT; CDR2 reads FQNNGV.

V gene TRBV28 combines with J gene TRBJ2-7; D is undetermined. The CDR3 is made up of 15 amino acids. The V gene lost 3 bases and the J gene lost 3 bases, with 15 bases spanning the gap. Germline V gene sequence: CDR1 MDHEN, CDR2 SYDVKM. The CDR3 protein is CASSFISAPSYEQYF. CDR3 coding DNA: TGTGCCAGCAGTTTTATCTCCGCCCCGAGCTACGAGCAGTACTTC.

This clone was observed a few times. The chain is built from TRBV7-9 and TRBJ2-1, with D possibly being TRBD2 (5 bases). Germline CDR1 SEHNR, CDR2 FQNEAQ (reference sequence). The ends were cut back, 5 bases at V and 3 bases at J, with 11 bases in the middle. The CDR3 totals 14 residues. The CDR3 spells CASSPSAGYNEQFF. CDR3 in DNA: TGTGCCAGCAGCCCGAGCGCGGGCTACAATGAGCAGTTCTTC.

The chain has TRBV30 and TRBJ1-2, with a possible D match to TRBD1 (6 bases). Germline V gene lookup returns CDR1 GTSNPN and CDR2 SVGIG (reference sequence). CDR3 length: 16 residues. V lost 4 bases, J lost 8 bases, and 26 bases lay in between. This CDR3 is CAWTPRMGWTANGYTF. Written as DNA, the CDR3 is TGTGCCTGGACTCCAAGGATGGGCTGGACAGCGAACGGCTACACCTTC.

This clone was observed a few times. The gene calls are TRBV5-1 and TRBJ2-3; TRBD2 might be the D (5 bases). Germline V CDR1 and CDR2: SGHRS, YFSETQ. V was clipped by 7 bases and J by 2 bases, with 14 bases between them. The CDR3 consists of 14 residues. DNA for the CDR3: TGCGCCAGCGGAGAAACCGACTACACAGATACGCAGTATTTT. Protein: CASGETDYTDTQYF.

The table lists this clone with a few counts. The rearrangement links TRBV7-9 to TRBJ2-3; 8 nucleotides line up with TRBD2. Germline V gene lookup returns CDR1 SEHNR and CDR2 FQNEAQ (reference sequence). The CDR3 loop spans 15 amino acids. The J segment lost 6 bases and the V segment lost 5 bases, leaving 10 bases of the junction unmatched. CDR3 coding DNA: TGTGCCAGCAGCATTAGCGGGAAAGCGACCGATACGCAGTATTTT. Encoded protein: CASSISGKATDTQYF.

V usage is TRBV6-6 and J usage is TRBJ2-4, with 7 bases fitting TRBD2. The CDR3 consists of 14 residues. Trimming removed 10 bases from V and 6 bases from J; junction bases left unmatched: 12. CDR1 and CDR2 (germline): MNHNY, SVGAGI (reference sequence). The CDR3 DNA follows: TGTGCCACCTCTTTGTCGGGGAGGGGAAACATTCAGTACTTC. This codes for CATSLSGRGNIQYF.

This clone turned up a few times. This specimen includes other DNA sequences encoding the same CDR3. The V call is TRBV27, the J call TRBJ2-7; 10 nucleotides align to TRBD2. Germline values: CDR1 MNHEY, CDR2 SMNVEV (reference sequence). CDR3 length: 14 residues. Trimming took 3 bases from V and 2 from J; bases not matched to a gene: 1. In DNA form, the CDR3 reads TGTGCCAGCAGTTTTCTAGCGGGAGCCTACGAGCAGTACTTC. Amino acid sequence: CASSFLAGAYEQYF.

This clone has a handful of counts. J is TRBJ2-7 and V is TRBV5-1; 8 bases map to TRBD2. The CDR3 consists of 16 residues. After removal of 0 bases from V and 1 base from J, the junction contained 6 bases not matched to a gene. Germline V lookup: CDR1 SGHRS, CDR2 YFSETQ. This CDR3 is CASSLALREVSYEQYF. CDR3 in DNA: TGCGCCAGCAGCTTGGCGTTGCGGGAGGTTTCCTACGAGCAGTACTTC.

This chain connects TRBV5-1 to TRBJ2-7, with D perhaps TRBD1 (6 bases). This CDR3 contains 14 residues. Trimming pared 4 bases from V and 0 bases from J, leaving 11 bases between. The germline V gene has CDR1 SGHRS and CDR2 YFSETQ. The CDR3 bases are TGCGCCAGCAGCCGGACAGATTACTCCTACGAGCAGTACTTC. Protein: CASSRTDYSYEQYF.

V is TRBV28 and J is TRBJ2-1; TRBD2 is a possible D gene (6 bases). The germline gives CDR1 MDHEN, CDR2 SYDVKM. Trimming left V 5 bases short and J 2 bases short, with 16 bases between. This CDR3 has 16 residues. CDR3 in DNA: TGTGCCAGCAGTCCACTTAGCGGAGCCCCCTACAATGAGCAGTTCTTC. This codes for CASSPLSGAPYNEQFF.

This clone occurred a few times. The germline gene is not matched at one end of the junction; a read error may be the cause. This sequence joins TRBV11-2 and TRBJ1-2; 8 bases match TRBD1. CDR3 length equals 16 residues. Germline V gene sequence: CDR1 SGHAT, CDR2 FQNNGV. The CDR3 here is CASSLSLRQGASGCTF. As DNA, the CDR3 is TGTGCCAGCAGCTTATCTTTGCGGCAGGGGGCGAGTGGCTGCACCTTC.

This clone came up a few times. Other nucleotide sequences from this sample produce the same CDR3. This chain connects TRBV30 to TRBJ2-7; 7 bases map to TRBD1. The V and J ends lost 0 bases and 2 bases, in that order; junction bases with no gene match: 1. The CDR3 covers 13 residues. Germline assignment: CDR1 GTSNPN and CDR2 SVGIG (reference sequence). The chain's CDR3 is CAWSVTGAYEQYF. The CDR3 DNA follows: TGTGCCTGGAGTGTAACAGGGGCCTACGAGCAGTACTTC.

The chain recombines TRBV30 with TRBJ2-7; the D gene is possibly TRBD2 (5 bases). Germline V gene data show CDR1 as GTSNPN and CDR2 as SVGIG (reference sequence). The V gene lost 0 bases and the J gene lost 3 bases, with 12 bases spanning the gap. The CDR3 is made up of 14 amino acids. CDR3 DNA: TGTGCCTGGAGTGTCTCACGGGGTCGCTACGAGCAGTACTTC. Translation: CAWSVSRGRYEQYF.

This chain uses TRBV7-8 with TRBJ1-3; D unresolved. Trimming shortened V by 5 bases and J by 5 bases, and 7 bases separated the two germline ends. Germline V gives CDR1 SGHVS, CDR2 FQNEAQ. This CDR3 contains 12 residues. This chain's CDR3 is CASSRDRNTIYF. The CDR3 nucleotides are TGTGCCAGCAGCCGCGATCGAAACACCATATATTTT.

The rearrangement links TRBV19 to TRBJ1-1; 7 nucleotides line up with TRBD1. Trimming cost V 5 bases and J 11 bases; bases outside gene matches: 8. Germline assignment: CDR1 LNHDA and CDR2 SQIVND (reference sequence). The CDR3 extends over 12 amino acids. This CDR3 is CASSSRGQFAFF. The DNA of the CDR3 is TGTGCCAGTAGTTCCCGGGGACAGTTCGCTTTCTTT.

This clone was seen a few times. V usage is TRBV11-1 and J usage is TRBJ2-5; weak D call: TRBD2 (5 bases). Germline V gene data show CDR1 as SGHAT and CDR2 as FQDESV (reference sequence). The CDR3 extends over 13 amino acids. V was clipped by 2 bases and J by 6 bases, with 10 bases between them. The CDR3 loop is CASSLQERQTQYF. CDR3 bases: TGTGCCAGCAGCTTACAGGAGCGGCAGACCCAGTACTTC.

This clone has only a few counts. Here the CDR3 DNA reads TGTGCCAGCAGCTTACCGGGGAGGAGCATTCAGTACTTC. Its protein is CASSLPGRSIQYF. The chain employs TRBV7-8 and TRBJ2-4; D might be TRBD2 (6 bases). With 2 bases removed from V and 9 bases from J, the gap between germline ends came to 11 bases. Germline-derived CDR1 and CDR2 are SGHVS and FQNEAQ. The CDR3 contains 13 residues.

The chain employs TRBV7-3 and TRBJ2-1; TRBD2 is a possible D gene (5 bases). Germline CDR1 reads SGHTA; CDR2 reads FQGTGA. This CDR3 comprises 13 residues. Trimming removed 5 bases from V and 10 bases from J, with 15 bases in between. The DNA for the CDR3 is TGTGCCAGCAGCACCAAGGGAGTAGTCGAGCAGTTCTTC. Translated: CASSTKGVVEQFF.

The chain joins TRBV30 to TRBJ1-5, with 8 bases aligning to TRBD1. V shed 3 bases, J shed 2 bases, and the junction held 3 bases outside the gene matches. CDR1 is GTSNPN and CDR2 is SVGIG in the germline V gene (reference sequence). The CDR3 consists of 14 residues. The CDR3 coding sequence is TGTGCCTGGAGAGAGACAGGGGGCAATCAGCCCCAGCATTTT. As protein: CAWRETGGNQPQHF. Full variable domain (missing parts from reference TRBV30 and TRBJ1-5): SQTIHQWPATLVQPVGSPLSLECTVEGTSNPNLYWYRQAAGRGLQLLFYSVGIGQISSEVPQNLSASRPQDRQFILSSKKLLLSDSGFYLCAWRETGGNQPQHFGDGTRLSIL.